Presented here are 31 T cell receptor beta chains from one specimen sequenced in a study of CD8+ T cells in alopecia areata. Extracted RNA was reverse transcribed into cDNA, the sequencing template. Generated by immunoSEQ multiplex PCR, the TCRdb table keeps only in-frame clones and is missing some. The table lists approximately 180,000 clones, about 67% of them singletons. The specimen comprised CD8+ T cells sorted from blood, sampled at week 0. Source of these receptors: a human donor with alopecia areata.

This clone was seen once. The chain employs TRBV30 and TRBJ2-4, with D tentatively TRBD1 (6 bases). The CDR3 is 18 residues long. The germline CDR1 and CDR2 sequences are GTSNPN and SVGIG (reference sequence). Trimming took off 2 bases at V and 0 bases at J, with 20 bases between the two ends. CDR3 DNA sequence: TGTGCCTGGAGTAAGGGGGAGATCAGTTGGGCAGCCAAAAACATTCAGTACTTC. Its protein product is CAWSKGEISWAAKNIQYF.

V and J are TRBV5-4 and TRBJ2-3; TRBD2 matches 8 bases. Unmatched junction bases numbered 6, after V lost 3 bases and J lost 9 bases. CDR1 SGHNT and CDR2 YYREEE come from the germline V gene (reference sequence). This CDR3 is 13 amino acids long. The CDR3 loop reads CASSWERTSTQYF. The CDR3 bases are TGTGCCAGCAGCTGGGAACGGACTAGCACGCAGTATTTT. The variable domain in full, with the rest retrieved from reference TRBV5-4 and TRBJ2-3, is ETGVTQSPTHLIKTRGQQVTLRCSSQSGHNTVSWYQQALGQGPQFIFQYYREEENGRGNFPPRFSGLQFPNYSSELNVNALELDDSALYLCASSWERTSTQYFGPGTRLTVL.

V usage is TRBV30 and J usage is TRBJ2-1; D unresolved. The CDR3 covers 14 residues. The V gene's germline CDR1 is GTSNPN and CDR2 SVGIG (reference sequence). V lost 4 bases and J 0 bases, leaving 10 bases between the germline ends. CDR3 region: CAWTRWSSYNEQFF. The CDR3 DNA reads as TGTGCCTGGACTCGGTGGAGCTCCTACAATGAGCAGTTCTTC.

V gene TRBV11-2 combines with J gene TRBJ2-1; possibly TRBD2 for D (5 bases). The CDR3 runs to 15 residues. The V gene's germline CDR1 is SGHAT and CDR2 FQNNGV. Trimming stripped 5 bases from V and 0 bases from J, with 11 bases between. The CDR3: CASSPSPSSYNEQFF. In nucleotides, the CDR3 is TGTGCCAGCAGCCCTAGCCCGAGCTCCTACAATGAGCAGTTCTTC.

The rearrangement uses TRBV4-1 and TRBJ1-3; TRBD1 might be the D (5 bases). V was cut by 2 bases and J by 4 bases, with 15 bases left in between. The CDR3 extends over 16 amino acids. Per the germline V gene, CDR1 is MGHRA and CDR2 is YSYEKL. The CDR3 DNA reads TGCGCCAGCAGCCAATACTCGAGGGGTTGGGGAAACACCATATATTTT. This translates into CASSQYSRGWGNTIYF.

The V and J genes are TRBV6-1 and TRBJ1-1; D is possibly TRBD1 (5 bases). Germline V gene sequence: CDR1 MNHNS, CDR2 SASEGT. This CDR3 region has 14 residues. V lost 2 bases and J 4 bases, leaving 11 bases between the germline ends. CDR3 sequence reads: CASSELLGATEAFF. The CDR3 DNA is TGTGCCAGCAGTGAACTGTTAGGGGCCACTGAAGCTTTCTTT.

In its sample, this clone was seen a few times. This rearrangement joins TRBV4-1 to TRBJ1-1; possibly TRBD1 for D (6 bases). V lost 3 bases and J lost 5, with 16 bases in between. The CDR3 consists of 15 residues. CDR1 MGHRA and CDR2 YSYEKL come from the germline V gene. CDR3: CASSHTRGADTEAFF. In nucleotides, the CDR3 is TGCGCCAGCAGCCATACTAGGGGGGCGGATACTGAAGCTTTCTTT.

This clone was seen only a few times. The rearrangement links TRBV5-5 to TRBJ1-1; D uncertain. V dropped 1 base and J dropped 6 bases, with 7 bases sitting between them. This CDR3 is built from 12 residues. Germline V gene sequence: CDR1 SGHKS, CDR2 YYEKEE (reference sequence). The chain's CDR3 is CASSLPGPEAFF. The CDR3 DNA follows: TGTGCCAGCAGCTTGCCCGGGCCTGAAGCTTTCTTT.

The chain combines TRBV6-6 with TRBJ1-1; D remains unclear. The germline V gene encodes CDR1 MNHNY and CDR2 SVGAGI (reference sequence). Trimming removed 2 bases from V and 6 bases from J, with 13 bases in between. The CDR3 totals 14 residues. In DNA form, the CDR3 reads TGTGCCAGCAGTTACCTTATGGTTCTCTCTGAAGCTTTCTTT. It yields the protein CASSYLMVLSEAFF.

This clone was seen more than once but under ten times. V and J are TRBV27 and TRBJ2-3; D unclear. CDR3 length: 13 residues. Germline assignment: CDR1 MNHEY and CDR2 SMNVEV (reference sequence). Trimming pared 3 bases from V and 4 bases from J, leaving 8 bases between. CDR3 residues: CASSFLISDTQYF. Here the CDR3 DNA reads TGTGCCAGCAGTTTCTTAATTTCAGATACGCAGTATTTT.

This clone was seen only a few times. The rearrangement links TRBV30 to TRBJ2-2, with D uncertain. CDR1 is GTSNPN and CDR2 is SVGIG in the germline V gene (reference sequence). This CDR3 has 13 amino acids. The V end lost 0 bases, the J end lost 6 bases, and 8 bases lay between the germline ends. The chain's CDR3 is CAWSVIGSGELFF. CDR3 coding DNA: TGTGCCTGGAGTGTGATCGGGTCCGGGGAGCTGTTTTTT. The full variable domain, completed using reference TRBV30 and TRBJ2-2, is SQTIHQWPATLVQPVGSPLSLECTVEGTSNPNLYWYRQAAGRGLQLLFYSVGIGQISSEVPQNLSASRPQDRQFILSSKKLLLSDSGFYLCAWSVIGSGELFFGEGSRLTVL.

This clone was seen more than once but under ten times. The gene calls are TRBV13 and TRBJ2-1; D unresolved. The CDR3 consists of 12 residues. V lost 5 bases to trimming and J lost 9 bases, with 11 bases between them. The germline CDR1 and CDR2 sequences are PRHDT and FYEKMQ (reference sequence). The DNA of the CDR3 is TGTGCCAGCAGCAAGAGTCGGATTGAGCAGTTCTTC. It yields the protein CASSKSRIEQFF.

For the CDR3, the DNA is TGTGCCAGCAGCCGGACGGGCCACGGGGAGCTGTTTTTT. This sequence encodes CASSRTGHGELFF. The gene calls are TRBV7-2 and TRBJ2-2, with D hard to call. Germline values: CDR1 SGHTA, CDR2 FQGNSA. This CDR3 is built from 13 residues. V was cut by 5 bases and J by 7 bases, with 11 bases left in between.

This clone has just a few counts. The rearrangement uses TRBV10-3 and TRBJ2-7; TRBD1 matches at 8 bases. Losses at the gene ends were 2 bases for V and 5 bases for J; bases not matched to a gene: 8. The germline V gene has CDR1 ENHRY and CDR2 SYGVKD. The CDR3 has 15 amino acids. CDR3 amino acids: CAISEQGAFVNEQYF. CDR3 nucleotide sequence: TGTGCCATCAGTGAGCAGGGGGCGTTTGTTAACGAGCAGTACTTC.

As DNA, the CDR3 is TGTGCCAGCAGCCGCAATGAATATCCTCCGGGACAGGGGGGCGATACGCAGTATTTT. This sequence encodes CASSRNEYPPGQGGDTQYF. The chain links TRBV7-7 to TRBJ2-3, with TRBD1 matching over 11 bases. V gave up 5 bases and J gave up 6 bases; unmatched junction bases: 19. In germline, CDR1 is SSHAT, CDR2 FNYEAQ (reference sequence). This CDR3 comprises 19 residues.

The rearrangement joins TRBV18 to TRBJ2-7; 7 bases agree with TRBD1. The germline CDR1 and CDR2 sequences are KGHSH and LQKENI. The length of the CDR3 is 15 residues. V trimming: 5 bases; J trimming: 6 bases; junction bases outside the gene matches: 13. CDR3 bases: TGTGCCAGCTCATATGGTACAGGGGCTACCGCCGAGCAGTACTTC. Translating gives CASSYGTGATAEQYF. The variable domain in full, completed from reference TRBV18 and TRBJ2-7, reads NAGVMQNPRHLVRRRGQEARLRCSPMKGHSHVYWYRQLPEEGLKFMVYLQKENIIDESGMPKERFSAEFPKEGPSILRIQQVVRGDSAAYFCASSYGTGATAEQYFGPGTRLTVT.

The chain carries TRBV5-6 and TRBJ2-1; no definite D call. V was shortened by 2 bases and J by 8 bases, with 11 bases between the two germline ends. Germline V gives CDR1 SGHDT, CDR2 YYEEEE. This CDR3 region has 13 residues. The CDR3: CASSLRGSDEQFF. The CDR3 DNA follows: TGTGCCAGCAGCTTAAGAGGATCCGATGAGCAGTTCTTC.

The chain couples TRBV27 to TRBJ2-7; D is unresolved. Germline V gene sequence: CDR1 MNHEY, CDR2 SMNVEV (reference sequence). V dropped 4 bases and J dropped 6 bases, with 7 bases sitting between them. The CDR3 extends over 11 amino acids. The CDR3 loop reads CASSYGSEQYF. The CDR3 nucleotides read TGTGCCAGCAGTTATGGGTCCGAGCAGTACTTC.

This chain connects TRBV29-1 to TRBJ2-5; no clear D. The germline V gene encodes CDR1 SQVTM and CDR2 ANQGSEA. The germline V and J ends were trimmed by 6 bases and 0 bases, with 11 bases remaining between them. This CDR3 has 13 residues. This chain's CDR3 is CSVPDTYQETQYF. In DNA, the CDR3 is TGCAGCGTCCCTGACACGTACCAAGAGACCCAGTACTTC.

The chain employs TRBV2 and TRBJ1-1; 7 positions agree with TRBD1. Germline CDR1 SNHLY, CDR2 FYNNEI. V was pared by 6 bases and J by 4 bases, with 5 bases of the junction left unmatched. This CDR3 is built from 13 residues. The CDR3 protein is CASSKGQITEAFF. CDR3 DNA sequence: TGTGCCAGCAGCAAGGGACAGATCACTGAAGCTTTCTTT. The full variable domain, completed using reference TRBV2 and TRBJ1-1, is EPEVTQTPSHQVTQMGQEVILRCVPISNHLYFYWYRQILGQKVEFLVSFYNNEISEKSEIFDDQFSVERPDGSNFTLKIRSTKLEDSAMYFCASSKGQITEAFFGQGTRLTVV.

The genes are TRBV25-1 and TRBJ2-2; maybe TRBD2 (6 bases). Trimming left V 3 bases short and J 9 bases short, with 11 bases between. Germline V gene lookup returns CDR1 MGHDK and CDR2 SYGVNS. The CDR3 has 13 amino acids. CDR3 sequence reads: CASSDGGPRELFF. DNA for the CDR3: TGTGCCAGCAGTGACGGGGGTCCTAGGGAGCTGTTTTTT.

The gene calls are TRBV7-9 and TRBJ1-2; D unresolved. Trimming stripped 1 base from V and 8 bases from J, with 11 bases between. From germline, CDR1 is SEHNR and CDR2 FQNEAQ (reference sequence). The CDR3 totals 13 residues. The CDR3 DNA reads TGTGCCAGCAGCTTAGGGCTACAAAACGGCTACACCTTC. Amino acids: CASSLGLQNGYTF. Looking up the rest from reference TRBV7-9 and TRBJ1-2 gives the full variable domain: DTGVSQNPRHKITKRGQNVTFRCDPISEHNRLYWYRQTLGQGPEFLTYFQNEAQLEKSRLLSDRFSAERPKGSFSTLEIQRTEQGDSAMYLCASSLGLQNGYTFGSGTRLTVV.

This clone was observed a handful of times. The rearrangement links TRBV29-1 to TRBJ2-1, with 9 nucleotides matching TRBD2. J was trimmed by 5 bases and V by 0 bases; bases with no gene match: 11. This CDR3 region has 17 residues. CDR1 and CDR2 from the germline V gene are SQVTM and ANQGSEA. CDR3 DNA: TGCAGCGTTGAAGATTTCCTCAGCGGGGGGAGCAACAATGAGCAGTTCTTC. The encoded protein is CSVEDFLSGGSNNEQFF.

A few counts support this clone. The chain carries TRBV5-1 and TRBJ2-3, with TRBD1 matching over 9 bases. This CDR3 spans 13 amino acids. V trimming: 4 bases; J trimming: 4 bases; junction bases outside the gene matches: 1. Germline-derived CDR1 and CDR2 are SGHRS and YFSETQ. The CDR3 DNA follows: TGCGCCAGCAGCCGGACAGGGGCAGATACGCAGTATTTT. Amino acids: CASSRTGADTQYF.

The chain couples TRBV9 to TRBJ2-5; perhaps TRBD2 as D (5 bases). CDR1 SGDLS and CDR2 YYNGEE come from the germline V gene. The CDR3 sequence is 15 residues long. V was cut by 0 bases and J by 0 bases, with 9 bases left in between. As DNA, the CDR3 is TGTGCCAGCAGCGTAGGGAGGAGAAACCAAGAGACCCAGTACTTC. Its protein is CASSVGRRNQETQYF.

The chain has TRBV7-6 and TRBJ2-7; 9 bases match TRBD1. V lost 1 base to trimming and J lost 5 bases; unmatched junction nucleotides: 0. CDR1 is SGHVS, CDR2 FNYEAQ, per germline. This CDR3 contains 13 residues. DNA for the CDR3: TGTGCCAGCAGCTTAGGGGACAGGGACGAGCAGTACTTC. Translation: CASSLGDRDEQYF.

The sample holds one count of this clone. The chain is built from TRBV30 and TRBJ1-6; no definite D call. The germline V and J ends were trimmed by 3 bases and 6 bases, with 12 bases remaining between them. Germline V gene sequence: CDR1 GTSNPN, CDR2 SVGIG (reference sequence). This CDR3 contains 14 residues. The CDR3 sequence: CAWSDGIINSPLHF. The CDR3 nucleotides read TGTGCCTGGAGCGACGGAATCATTAATTCACCCCTCCACTTT.

The chain has TRBV18 and TRBJ2-6, with 7 nucleotides matching TRBD2. Germline V CDR1 and CDR2: KGHSH, LQKENI. The CDR3 has 17 residues. V dropped 7 bases and J dropped 0; count of bases not matched to a gene: 9. The CDR3, as DNA: TGTGCCAGCTACCGGGGGGATTCCAGCTCTGGGGCCAACGTCCTGACTTTC. Protein product: CASYRGDSSSGANVLTF.

In this sample, this clone turned up a few times. The chain is built from TRBV4-1 and TRBJ2-6, with a tentative D call TRBD1 (6 bases). The V gene's germline CDR1 is MGHRA and CDR2 YSYEKL. The CDR3 is 15 amino acids. With 4 bases removed from V and 2 bases from J, the gap between germline ends came to 9 bases. This CDR3 is CASSLRGPGANVLTF. The CDR3 DNA reads as TGCGCCAGCAGCCTCAGGGGTCCTGGGGCCAACGTCCTGACTTTC.

The chain combines TRBV2 with TRBJ1-5; D is ambiguous. CDR3 length: 13 residues. The V end lost 6 bases, the J end lost 7 bases, and 13 bases lay between the germline ends. Germline-derived CDR1 and CDR2 are SNHLY and FYNNEI. The CDR3 DNA reads as TGTGCCAGCAGCACCCCCCCCGTACAGCCCCAGCATTTT. Translating gives CASSTPPVQPQHF.

J is TRBJ2-7 and V is TRBV6-6; 11 bases are shared with TRBD2. V shed 6 bases and J 3 bases; nucleotides not matched to a gene: 7. There are 15 residues in the CDR3. Germline V gives CDR1 MNHNY, CDR2 SVGAGI (reference sequence). The CDR3, as DNA: TGTGCCAGCAGGCCCACTAGCGGGGGAAACTACGAGCAGTACTTC. Encoded protein: CASRPTSGGNYEQYF.